The 8 T cell receptor beta chains given below trace back to one sample, sequenced in a study of T-cell memory formation after mild COVID-19. TCRdb re-derived calls from the 5' RACE reads in MiXCR, one entry per CDR3 protein. This table holds 120,000 or so distinct CDR3 sequences, approximately 6.2% found once. Material for sequencing was PBMCs or a T cell subset sorted from them (not recorded which). The source is an adult woman who had mild COVID-19 (a few samples of this study predate the infection). Cell type and time point are not known.

This clonotype has more than one count but fewer than ten. The chain carries TRBV11-2 and TRBJ2-7, with D perhaps assigned TRBD1 or TRBD2 (5 bases each). CDR3 size: 15 residues. V lost 8 bases, J lost 2 bases, and 19 bases lay in between. Germline V gene sequence: CDR1 SGHAT, CDR2 FQNNGV. Written as DNA, the CDR3 is TGTGCCAGCCGAGTTTGGGGGAGAGGAACCTACGAGCAGTACTTC. This translates into CASRVWGRGTYEQYF.

The V gene is TRBV7-2, the J gene TRBJ2-3, with 7 bases lining up with TRBD2. The junction had 10 bases not matched to a gene; V was cut back by 4 bases and J by 3 bases. CDR3 size: 16 residues. CDR1 SGHTA and CDR2 FQGNSA come from the germline V gene. CDR3 amino acids: CASSYTSGGGTDTQYF. CDR3 in DNA: TGTGCCAGCAGCTACACTTCGGGAGGAGGGACAGATACGCAGTATTTT.

This clonotype has just a few counts. The chain recombines TRBV29-1 with TRBJ1-2; possible D gene TRBD1, 6 bases. V lost 6 bases, J lost 8 bases, and 13 bases lay in between. Germline V gives CDR1 SQVTM, CDR2 ANQGSEA. The CDR3 extends over 11 amino acids. This CDR3 is CSVRGGDGYTF. CDR3 DNA sequence: TGCAGCGTCAGGGGCGGGGACGGCTACACCTTC.

This clonotype was observed a handful of times. V usage is TRBV5-5 and J usage is TRBJ1-1, with a tentative D call TRBD1 (6 bases). Germline CDR1 reads SGHKS; CDR2 reads YYEKEE (reference sequence). This CDR3 contains 14 residues. Trimming cost V 2 bases and J 7 bases, with 15 bases left between them. CDR3 sequence reads: CASSFNSQDSEAFF. As DNA, the CDR3 is TGTGCCAGCAGCTTCAATTCGCAGGACAGTGAAGCTTTCTTT.

This clonotype came up many times. This chain uses TRBV9 with TRBJ1-5; possibly TRBD1 for D (5 bases). Germline CDR1 is SGDLS and CDR2 is YYNGEE. V was clipped by 0 bases and J by 6 bases, with 10 bases between them. The CDR3 is 14 residues long. The CDR3 region is CASSVDGAGQPQHF. Written as DNA, the CDR3 is TGTGCCAGCAGCGTAGACGGGGCCGGTCAGCCCCAGCATTTT.

The count of this clonotype is one. Compared with germline, one end of the junction differs, possibly owing to a read error. The CDR3 DNA reads as TGCATTGCTAGTGATAGCGGGAGGTTTAGCACCGGGGAGCTGTTTTTT. Translated, it gives CIASDSGRFSTGELFF. This rearrangement joins TRBV20-1 to TRBJ2-2, with 10 nucleotides matching TRBD2. The CDR3 sequence is 16 residues long. CDR1 is DFQATT and CDR2 is SNEGSKA in the germline V gene (reference sequence).

V usage is TRBV5-1 and J usage is TRBJ1-3, with D perhaps TRBD1 (6 bases). Germline loops: CDR1 SGHRS, CDR2 YFSETQ. The CDR3 consists of 16 residues. V lost 4 bases to trimming and J lost 2 bases, with 16 bases between them. CDR3 loop: CASSKGTISAGNTIYF. In DNA form, the CDR3 reads TGCGCCAGCAGCAAAGGGACAATCAGTGCTGGAAACACCATATATTTT.

This clonotype was observed many times. The chain has TRBV4-1 and TRBJ2-3, with D possibly being TRBD1 (6 bases). Germline V lookup: CDR1 MGHRA, CDR2 YSYEKL. The length of the CDR3 is 15 residues. V was pared by 4 bases and J by 2 bases, with 13 bases between. This CDR3 reads CASSRVQGNTDTQYF. The CDR3 DNA follows: TGCGCCAGCAGCCGCGTTCAGGGGAACACAGATACGCAGTATTTT.